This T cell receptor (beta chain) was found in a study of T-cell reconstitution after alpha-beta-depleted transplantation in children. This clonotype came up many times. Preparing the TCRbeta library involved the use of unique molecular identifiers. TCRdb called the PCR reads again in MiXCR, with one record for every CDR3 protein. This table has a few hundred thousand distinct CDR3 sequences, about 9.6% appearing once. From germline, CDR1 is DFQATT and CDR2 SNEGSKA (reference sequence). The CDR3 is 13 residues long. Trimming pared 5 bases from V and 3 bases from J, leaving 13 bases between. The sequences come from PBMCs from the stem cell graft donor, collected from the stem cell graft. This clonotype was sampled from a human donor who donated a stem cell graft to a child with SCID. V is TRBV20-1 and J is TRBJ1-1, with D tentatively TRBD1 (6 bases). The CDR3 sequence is CSARRGADTEAFF. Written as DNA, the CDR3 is TGCAGTGCTCGGCGGGGGGCTGACACTGAAGCTTTCTTT.